A selection of T cell receptor beta chains follows, all from one sample in a study of shared clonotypes between healthy human individuals. TCRdb's copy holds only in-frame clones and misses some; the assay was immunoSEQ multiplex PCR. The sample carries about 1.9 million clones, just under 95% recorded once. The sequenced sample consisted of naive CD8+ T cells from PBMCs. These receptors came from a man between 18 and 29 years old in good health. Some clones in this sample may be carry-over from other donors' samples. Each CDR3 is given with its conserved first and last residue. D genes are given only for firm matches. A clone size is listed for some rows: how often the clone was seen (once, few, many), or a class if it is expanded.

V,length,J,size,D,DNA,CDR3
TRBV5-1,17,TRBJ2-7,NA,NA,TGCGCCAGCAGCTTCAACCGACTAGACGGGAGCCCCTACGAGCAGTACTTC,CASSFNRLDGSPYEQYF
TRBV18,15,TRBJ2-7,NA,TRBD2,TGTGCCAGCTCACCATGGGCGGGAGGGCACTACGAGCAGTACTTC,CASSPWAGGHYEQYF
TRBV27,14,TRBJ1-1,NA,NA,TGTGCCAGCAGTTTATGGCCGGTGAACACTGAAGCTTTCTTT,CASSLWPVNTEAFF
TRBV23-1,17,TRBJ2-7,NA,NA,TGCGCCAGCAGTCAACGCCCGCGGGACACCCACTCCTACGAGCAGTACTTC,CASSQRPRDTHSYEQYF
TRBV25-1,14,TRBJ1-3,NA,NA,TGTGCCAGCAGTGAACGGTCCAGGGTGAACACCATATATTTT,CASSERSRVNTIYF
TRBV4-1,20,TRBJ2-1,NA,TRBD2,TGCGCCAGCAGCCCCCCACGCATGACTAGCGGGAGCCACTCCTACAATGAGCAGTTCTTC,CASSPPRMTSGSHSYNEQFF
TRBV15,16,TRBJ1-3,NA,TRBD1,TGTGCCACCAGCAGAGGTGGACAGGGCGAAGGAAACACCATATATTTT,CATSRGGQGEGNTIYF
TRBV7-9,14,TRBJ1-1,NA,NA,TGTGCCAGCAGCGCACTACTAGGGATGAGTGAAGCTTTCTTT,CASSALLGMSEAFF
TRBV28,16,TRBJ2-5,once,NA,TGTGCCAGCAGTTTCAGCGAACGTAGGCCGGAAGAGACCCAGTACTTC,CASSFSERRPEETQYF
TRBV28,15,TRBJ2-7,NA,TRBD1,TGTGCCAGCAGTTCCCGGGACAGGGGGCTTTACGAGCAGTACTTC,CASSSRDRGLYEQYF
TRBV7-9,14,TRBJ2-7,NA,NA,TGTGCCAGCAGCGGGGCGAGGGGTTCCTACGAGCAGTACTTC,CASSGARGSYEQYF
TRBV29-1,17,TRBJ1-3,NA,TRBD1,TGCAGCGTTGAAGATAGGACAGGGACCTTCTCTGGAAACACCATATATTTT,CSVEDRTGTFSGNTIYF
TRBV5-4,14,TRBJ1-1,few,TRBD1,TGTGCCAGCAGCGGCGGGACAGAGAACACTGAAGCTTTCTTT,CASSGGTENTEAFF
TRBV28,14,TRBJ2-7,NA,NA,TGTGCCAGCAGTTTACGCAGGGAGATTTACGAGCAGTACTTC,CASSLRREIYEQYF
TRBV15,15,TRBJ1-2,NA,NA,TGTGCCACCAGCAGAGATGAGGGGAGTTCCCGTGGCTACACCTTC,CATSRDEGSSRGYTF
TRBV27,14,TRBJ1-1,NA,NA,TGTGCCAGCAGTTTGGGACCGGACGTCACTGAAGCTTTCTTT,CASSLGPDVTEAFF
TRBV29-1,13,TRBJ2-7,NA,NA,TGCAGCGTTGGGCGGGACAACACCTACGAGCAGTACTTC,CSVGRDNTYEQYF
TRBV7-9,13,TRBJ1-2,NA,NA,TGTGCCAGCAGCTTAGCAAGGGGTGTGGGCTACACCTTC,CASSLARGVGYTF
TRBV4-2,13,TRBJ2-3,NA,NA,TGTGCCAGCAGCCCAGGGAGGACAGATACGCAGTATTTT,CASSPGRTDTQYF